What follows is one TCR beta chain and its context. The data originate from a study of blood T cell repertoires in COVID-19. Overall study: Some COVID-19 samples were acute and others convalescent; all came from the United States, Italy and Spain. PBMCs, B-cell-depleted T cells, or T cells provided the cDNA or gDNA that made up the material.

This CDR3 comprises 16 residues. Trimming took 5 bases from V and 0 from J; bases not matched to a gene: 4. Germline loops: CDR1 SGHTA, CDR2 FQGNSA. Original processing notes: Amplification of reference gene primers provided the estimated nucleated cell counts. Using immunoSEQ multiplex PCR, the repertoire was profiled, and TCRdb retains in-frame clones only, with some absent. D and trimming come from the DNA, and the V and J calls and clone size come from that table. Of 84,000 or so clones detected, roughly 80% appear once; the ten largest clones hold over 9.5%. This clonotype was sampled from a woman aged 70-85 years with active or convalescent COVID-19. The sequencing sample was made of peripheral blood. The rearrangement joins TRBV7-2 to TRBJ2-1; 10 nucleotides match TRBD2. The CDR3 spells CASSGSGGASYNEQFF. The CDR3 nucleotides read TGTGCCAGCAGCGGCAGCGGGGGGGCCTCCTACAATGAGCAGTTCTTC.